This T cell receptor (beta chain) was captured in a study of cytomegalovirus exposure and HLA in healthy donors. Germline-derived CDR1 and CDR2 are SQVTM and ANQGSEA. The CDR3 has 13 amino acids. The V segment lost 5 bases and the J segment 0 bases; nucleotides outside the gene matches: 3. PCR used 60 Vbeta primers and 13 Jbeta primers. TCRdb's copy holds only in-frame clones and misses some; the assay was immunoSEQ multiplex PCR. This repertoire comprises 65,000 to 90,000 clones; its ten largest clones make up about 3.8%. The sequencing input was PBMCs. The source is a female donor in good health and CMV-seropositive. The chain uses TRBV29-1 and TRBJ1-2; 7 nucleotides line up with TRBD1. CDR3 bases: TGCAGCGTTAGGGACAGTTCTAACTATGGCTACACCTTC. Translating gives CSVRDSSNYGYTF.